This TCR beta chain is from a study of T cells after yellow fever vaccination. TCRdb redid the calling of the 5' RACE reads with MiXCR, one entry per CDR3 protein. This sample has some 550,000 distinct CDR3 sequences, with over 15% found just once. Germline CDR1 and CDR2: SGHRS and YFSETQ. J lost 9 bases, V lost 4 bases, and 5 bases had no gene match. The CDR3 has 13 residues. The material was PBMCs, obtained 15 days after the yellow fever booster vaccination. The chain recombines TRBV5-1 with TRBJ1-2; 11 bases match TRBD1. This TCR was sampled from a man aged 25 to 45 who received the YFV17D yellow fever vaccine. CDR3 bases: TGCGCCAGCAGCGCGGACAGGGGGCCCAGCTACACCTTC. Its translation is CASSADRGPSYTF.